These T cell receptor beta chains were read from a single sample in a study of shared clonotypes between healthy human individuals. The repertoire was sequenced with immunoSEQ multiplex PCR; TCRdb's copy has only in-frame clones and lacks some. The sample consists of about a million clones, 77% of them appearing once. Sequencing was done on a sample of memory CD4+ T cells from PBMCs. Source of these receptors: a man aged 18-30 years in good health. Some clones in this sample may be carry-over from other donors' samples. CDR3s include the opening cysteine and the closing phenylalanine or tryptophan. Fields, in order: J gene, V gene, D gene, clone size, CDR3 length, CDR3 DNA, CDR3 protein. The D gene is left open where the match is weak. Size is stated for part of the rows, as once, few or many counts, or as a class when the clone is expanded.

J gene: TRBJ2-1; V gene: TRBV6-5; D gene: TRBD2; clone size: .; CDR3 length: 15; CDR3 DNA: TGTGCCAGCAGGACTAGCGGGTTGCAGGGGCTTGAGCAGTTCTTC; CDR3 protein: CASRTSGLQGLEQFF
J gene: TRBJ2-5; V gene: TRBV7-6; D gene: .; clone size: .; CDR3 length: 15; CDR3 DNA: TGTGCCAGCAGCTTAGAACACAGGGTGTGGGAGACCCAGTACTTC; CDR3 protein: CASSLEHRVWETQYF
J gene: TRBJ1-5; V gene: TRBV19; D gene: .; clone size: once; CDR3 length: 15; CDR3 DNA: TGTGCCAGTAGTATACAGGGAGGGATAAATCAGCCCCAGCATTTT; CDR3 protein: CASSIQGGINQPQHF
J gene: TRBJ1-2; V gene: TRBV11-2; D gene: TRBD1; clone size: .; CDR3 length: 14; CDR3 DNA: TGTGCCAGCAGCTTTGACAGGGGTAACTATGGCTACACCTTC; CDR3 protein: CASSFDRGNYGYTF
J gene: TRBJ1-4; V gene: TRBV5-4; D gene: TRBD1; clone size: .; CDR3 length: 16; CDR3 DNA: TGTGCCAGCAGTTCGGGACAGGGCGGTTTGTATGAAAAACTGTTTTTT; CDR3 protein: CASSSGQGGLYEKLFF
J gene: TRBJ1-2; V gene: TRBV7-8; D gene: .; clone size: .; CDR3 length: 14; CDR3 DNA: TGTGCCAGCAGCTCCTACGGGACCGGAGATGGCTACACCTTC; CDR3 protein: CASSSYGTGDGYTF
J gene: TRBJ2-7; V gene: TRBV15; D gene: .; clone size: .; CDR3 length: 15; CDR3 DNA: TGTGCCACCAGCAGAGATTTAGGCAGGACGTACGAGCAGTACTTC; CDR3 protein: CATSRDLGRTYEQYF
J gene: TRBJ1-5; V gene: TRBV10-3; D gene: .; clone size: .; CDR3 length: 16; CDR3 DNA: TGTGCCATCAGTGAGTACTTAGGACACACCAATCAGCCCCAGCATTTT; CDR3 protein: CAISEYLGHTNQPQHF
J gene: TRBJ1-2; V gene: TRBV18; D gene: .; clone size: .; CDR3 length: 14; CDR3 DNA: TGTGCCAGCTCACCGGCAGGGCGTACCTATGGCTACACCTTC; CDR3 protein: CASSPAGRTYGYTF
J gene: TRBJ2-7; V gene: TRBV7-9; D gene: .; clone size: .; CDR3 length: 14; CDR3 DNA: TGTGCCAGCAGCCCGGACAGTGTTACCTACGAGCAGTACTTC; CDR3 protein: CASSPDSVTYEQYF
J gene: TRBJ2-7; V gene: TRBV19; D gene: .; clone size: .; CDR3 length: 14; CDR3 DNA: TGTGCCAGTTCCTCCGGACTTCCCGGGCGTGAGCAGTACTTC; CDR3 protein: CASSSGLPGREQYF
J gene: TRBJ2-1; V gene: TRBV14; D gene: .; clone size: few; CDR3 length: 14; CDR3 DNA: TGTGCCAGCAGCCCCCGGAGACGTAACAATGAGCAGTTCTTC; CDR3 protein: CASSPRRRNNEQFF
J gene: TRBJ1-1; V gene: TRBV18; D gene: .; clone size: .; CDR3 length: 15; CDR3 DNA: TGTGCCAGCTCACCACCGTCGGGGGCATTGACTGAAGCTTTCTTT; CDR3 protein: CASSPPSGALTEAFF
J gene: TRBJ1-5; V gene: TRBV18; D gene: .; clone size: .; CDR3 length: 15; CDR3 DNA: TGTGCCAGCTCACCAATACAGGGCAGCAATCAGCCCCAGCATTTT; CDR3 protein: CASSPIQGSNQPQHF
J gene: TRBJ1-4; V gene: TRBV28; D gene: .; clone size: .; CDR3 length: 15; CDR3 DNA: TGTGCCAGCGGCCCGAATGGGATAACTAATGAAAAACTGTTTTTT; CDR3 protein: CASGPNGITNEKLFF
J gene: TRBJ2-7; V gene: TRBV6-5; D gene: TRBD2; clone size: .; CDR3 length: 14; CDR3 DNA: TGTGCCAGCACACTAGCGGAGAGCTCCTACGAGCAGTACTTC; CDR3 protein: CASTLAESSYEQYF
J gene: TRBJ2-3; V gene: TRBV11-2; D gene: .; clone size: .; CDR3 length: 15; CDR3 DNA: TGTGCCAGCAGCTTAATCCACCCTAGCACAGATACGCAGTATTTT; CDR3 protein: CASSLIHPSTDTQYF
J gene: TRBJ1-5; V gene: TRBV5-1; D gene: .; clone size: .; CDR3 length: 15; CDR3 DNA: TGCGCCAGCAGCTCCTCAGGGCTTAGCAATCAGCCCCAGCATTTT; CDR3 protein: CASSSSGLSNQPQHF
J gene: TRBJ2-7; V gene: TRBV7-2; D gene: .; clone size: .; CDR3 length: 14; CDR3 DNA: TGTGCCAGCAGCCGGACCGGGCCCAACTACGAGCAGTACTTC; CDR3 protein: CASSRTGPNYEQYF
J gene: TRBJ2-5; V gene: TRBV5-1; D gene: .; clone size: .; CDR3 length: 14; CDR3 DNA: TGCGCCAGCAGCTTTATGACGGATCAAGAGACCCAGTACTTC; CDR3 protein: CASSFMTDQETQYF
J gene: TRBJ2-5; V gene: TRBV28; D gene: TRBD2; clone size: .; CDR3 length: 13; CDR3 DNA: TGTGCCAGCAGTTTCGGGACTATGGACACCCAGTACTTC; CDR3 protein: CASSFGTMDTQYF
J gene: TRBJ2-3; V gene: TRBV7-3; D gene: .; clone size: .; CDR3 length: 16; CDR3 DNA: TGTGCCAGCAGCTTACTCGGACACAGAGACACAGATACGCAGTATTTT; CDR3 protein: CASSLLGHRDTDTQYF
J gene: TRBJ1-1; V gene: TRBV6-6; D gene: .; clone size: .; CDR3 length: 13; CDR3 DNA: TGTGCCAGCACCTTAGACCTTACAGGGAAAGCTTTCTTT; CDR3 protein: CASTLDLTGKAFF
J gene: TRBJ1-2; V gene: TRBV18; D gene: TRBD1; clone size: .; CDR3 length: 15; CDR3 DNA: TGTGCCAGCTCACCAAATTTACAGGGGGCGTCGGATTACACCTTC; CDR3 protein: CASSPNLQGASDYTF
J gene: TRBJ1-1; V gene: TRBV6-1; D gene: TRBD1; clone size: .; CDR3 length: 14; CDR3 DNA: TGTGCCAGCAGTGACGCAGGGGGGAGCACTGAAGCTTTCTTT; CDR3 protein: CASSDAGGSTEAFF
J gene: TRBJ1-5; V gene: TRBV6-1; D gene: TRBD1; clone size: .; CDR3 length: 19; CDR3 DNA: TGTGCCAGCAGTGGACCCTCACAGGGGTTTTTTTATAGCAATCAGCCCCAGCATTTT; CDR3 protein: CASSGPSQGFFYSNQPQHF
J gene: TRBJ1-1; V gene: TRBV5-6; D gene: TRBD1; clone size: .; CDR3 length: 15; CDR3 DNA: TGTGCCAGCAGCGCGGCGACAGGGGGGAACACTGAAGCTTTCTTT; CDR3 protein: CASSAATGGNTEAFF
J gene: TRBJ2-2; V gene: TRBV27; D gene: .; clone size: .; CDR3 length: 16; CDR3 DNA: TGTGCCAGCAGTTGGACACGTCTCACCTCGTCCGGGGAGCTGTTTTTT; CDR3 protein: CASSWTRLTSSGELFF
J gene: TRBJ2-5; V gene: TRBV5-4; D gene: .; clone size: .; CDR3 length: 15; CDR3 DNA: TGTGCCAGCAGCCTCGGGACGCCAGTTCAAGAGACCCAGTACTTC; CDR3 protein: CASSLGTPVQETQYF
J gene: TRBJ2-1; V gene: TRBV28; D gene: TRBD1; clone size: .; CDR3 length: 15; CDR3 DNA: TGTGCCAGCAGTTCTCCGGGACAGGGCTCCCTAGAGCAGTTCTTC; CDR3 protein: CASSSPGQGSLEQFF
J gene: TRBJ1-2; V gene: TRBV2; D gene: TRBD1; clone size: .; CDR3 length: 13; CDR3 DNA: TGTGCCAGCAGCGATGACAGGGTTCGCGGCTACACCTTC; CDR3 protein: CASSDDRVRGYTF